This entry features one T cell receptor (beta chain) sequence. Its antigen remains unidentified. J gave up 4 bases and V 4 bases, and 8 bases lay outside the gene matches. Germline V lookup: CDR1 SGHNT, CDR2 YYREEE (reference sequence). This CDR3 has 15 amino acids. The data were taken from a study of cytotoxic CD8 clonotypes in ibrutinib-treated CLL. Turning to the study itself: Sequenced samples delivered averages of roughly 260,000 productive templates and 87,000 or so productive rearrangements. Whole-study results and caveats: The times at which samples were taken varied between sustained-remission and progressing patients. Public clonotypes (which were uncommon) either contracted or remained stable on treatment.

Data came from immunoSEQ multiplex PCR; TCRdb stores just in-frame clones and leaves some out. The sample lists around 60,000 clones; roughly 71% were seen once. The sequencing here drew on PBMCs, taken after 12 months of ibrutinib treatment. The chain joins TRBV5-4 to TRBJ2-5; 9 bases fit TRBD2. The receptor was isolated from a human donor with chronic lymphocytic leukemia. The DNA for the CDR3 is TGTGCCAGCAGCCCAACCGGGACTAGCCCAGAGACCCAGTACTTC. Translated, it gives CASSPTGTSPETQYF.